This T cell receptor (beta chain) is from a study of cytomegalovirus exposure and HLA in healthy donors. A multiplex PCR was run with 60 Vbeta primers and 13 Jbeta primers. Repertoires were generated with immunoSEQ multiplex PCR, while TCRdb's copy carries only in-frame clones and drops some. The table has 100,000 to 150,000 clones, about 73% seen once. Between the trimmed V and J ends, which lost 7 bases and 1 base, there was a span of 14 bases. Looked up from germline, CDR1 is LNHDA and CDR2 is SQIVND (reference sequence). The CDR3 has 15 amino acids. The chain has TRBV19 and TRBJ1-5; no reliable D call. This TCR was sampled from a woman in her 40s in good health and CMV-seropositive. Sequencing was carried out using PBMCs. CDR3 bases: TGTGCCAGTACTGTGGGCACTTGGAGCAATCAGCCCCAGCATTTT. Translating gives CASTVGTWSNQPQHF.